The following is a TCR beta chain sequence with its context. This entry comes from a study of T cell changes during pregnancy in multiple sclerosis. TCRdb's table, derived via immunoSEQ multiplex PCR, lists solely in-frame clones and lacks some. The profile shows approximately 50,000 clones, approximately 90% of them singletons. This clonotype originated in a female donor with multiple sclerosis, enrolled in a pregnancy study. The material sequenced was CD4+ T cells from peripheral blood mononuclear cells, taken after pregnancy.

Written as DNA, the CDR3 is TGTGCCAGCAGCCCGCCTCCGACAGGGGCCTACGAGCAGTACTTC. Translating it yields CASSPPPTGAYEQYF. The chain recombines TRBV5-5 with TRBJ2-7; 8 bases align to TRBD1. The CDR3 runs to 15 residues. Trimming removed 4 bases from V and 2 bases from J; junction bases left unmatched: 8. Germline assignment: CDR1 SGHKS and CDR2 YYEKEE (reference sequence). The full variable domain, completed using reference TRBV5-5 and TRBJ2-7, is DAGVTQSPTHLIKTRGQQVTLRCSPISGHKSVSWYQQVLGQGPQFIFQYYEKEERGRGNFPDRFSARQFPNYSSELNVNALLLGDSALYLCASSPPPTGAYEQYFGPGTRLTVT.